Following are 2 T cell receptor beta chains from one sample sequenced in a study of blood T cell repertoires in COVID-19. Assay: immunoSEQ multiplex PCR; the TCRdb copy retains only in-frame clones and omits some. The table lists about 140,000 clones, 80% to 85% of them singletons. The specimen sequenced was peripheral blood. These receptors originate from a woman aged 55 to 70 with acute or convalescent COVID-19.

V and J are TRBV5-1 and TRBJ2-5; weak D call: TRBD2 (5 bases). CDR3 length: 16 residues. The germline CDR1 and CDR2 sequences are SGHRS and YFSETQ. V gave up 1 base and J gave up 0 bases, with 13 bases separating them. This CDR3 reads CASSLRGILYQETQYF. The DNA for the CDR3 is TGCGCCAGCAGCTTGCGGGGAATCCTGTACCAAGAGACCCAGTACTTC.

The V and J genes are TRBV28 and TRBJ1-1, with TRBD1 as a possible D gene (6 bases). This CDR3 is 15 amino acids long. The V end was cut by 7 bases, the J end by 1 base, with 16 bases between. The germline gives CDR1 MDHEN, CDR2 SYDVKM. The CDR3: CASNEQGRANTEAFF. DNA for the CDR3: TGTGCCAGCAACGAACAGGGAAGGGCGAACACTGAAGCTTTCTTT.